The 16 T cell receptor beta chains below were found in one sample sequenced in a study of control samples from healthy donors and cancer patients. Sequencing was performed with immunoSEQ multiplex PCR; in TCRdb, only in-frame clones are kept and a portion is missing. The profile covers more than 50,000 clones, with approximately 85% appearing a single time and approximately 5% taken by the ten largest. The sequencing input was blood. The receptor set was obtained from a man between 40 and 49 years old in good health.

The chain uses TRBV19 and TRBJ2-2; D perhaps matches TRBD1 (5 bases). CDR3 length: 13 residues. With 9 bases removed from V and 3 bases from J, the gap between germline ends came to 11 bases. In germline, CDR1 is LNHDA, CDR2 SQIVND (reference sequence). Here the CDR3 reads CASRTYYTGELFF. Written as DNA, the CDR3 is TGTGCCAGCCGGACATATTACACCGGGGAGCTGTTTTTT.

This chain links TRBV19 with TRBJ2-4; D is tentatively TRBD1 or TRBD2 (5 bases each). The CDR3 consists of 16 residues. V was cut by 4 bases and J by 1 base, with 14 bases left in between. CDR1 is LNHDA, CDR2 SQIVND, per germline (reference sequence). CDR3 region: CASSNLVGEAKNIQYF. In nucleotides, the CDR3 is TGTGCCAGTAGTAACCTAGTAGGGGAGGCCAAAAACATTCAGTACTTC.

The chain joins TRBV25-1 to TRBJ1-1, with 10 nucleotides matching TRBD1. Germline V gene sequence: CDR1 MGHDK, CDR2 SYGVNS. The length of the CDR3 is 16 residues. V lost 3 bases and J lost 7; bases outside the gene matches: 11. In DNA form, the CDR3 reads TGTGCCAGCAGTGATCCTCTGACAGGGGGCGGTGGTGAAGCTTTCTTT. Amino acid sequence: CASSDPLTGGGGEAFF.

V gene TRBV19 combines with J gene TRBJ2-4; D may be TRBD1 (8 bases). This CDR3 is built from 15 residues. CDR1 and CDR2 (germline): LNHDA, SQIVND (reference sequence). V dropped 9 bases and J dropped 2 bases, with 17 bases sitting between them. The CDR3 bases are TGTGCCAGCAGAGACAGGGGACTACCCAAAAACATTCAGTACTTC. It is translated as CASRDRGLPKNIQYF.

This clone was counted a few times. In nucleotides, the CDR3 is TGCGCCAGCAGCAAATACCCGGACGGTCACACTGAAGCTTTCTTT. Translating gives CASSKYPDGHTEAFF. The chain uses TRBV4-3 and TRBJ1-1; D is ambiguous. CDR1 and CDR2 (germline): LGHNA, YSLEER. Trimming removed 5 bases at V and 3 bases at J, with 16 bases between. The CDR3 is 15 amino acids.

This clone was found once. The V call is TRBV6-6, the J call TRBJ2-1, with D perhaps matching TRBD1 (5 bases). Germline assignment: CDR1 MNHNY and CDR2 SVGAGI (reference sequence). The CDR3 is 12 residues long. V lost 2 bases, J lost 9 bases, and 8 bases lay in between. CDR3 residues: CASSYGAPEQFF. The DNA for the CDR3 is TGTGCCAGCAGTTACGGGGCGCCTGAGCAGTTCTTC.

J is TRBJ2-7 and V is TRBV30; the D is unclear. The CDR3 totals 11 residues. V lost 2 bases, J lost 2 bases, and 4 bases lay in between. Germline V lookup: CDR1 GTSNPN, CDR2 SVGIG (reference sequence). CDR3 residues: CAWSKPYEQYF. CDR3 coding DNA: TGTGCCTGGAGTAAACCCTACGAGCAGTACTTC.

The V call is TRBV4-3, the J call TRBJ1-2; D might be TRBD1 (6 bases). CDR3 length equals 14 residues. V was trimmed by 4 bases and J by 8 bases, leaving 17 bases between them. Germline CDR1 reads LGHNA; CDR2 reads YSLEER. CDR3 sequence (DNA): TGCGCCAGCAGCCGGACAAGGGGGGATCTGGGCTACACCTTC. Its translation: CASSRTRGDLGYTF.

This chain links TRBV4-1 with TRBJ2-3; no clear D. Trimming stripped 1 base from V and 1 base from J, with 9 bases between. This CDR3 is built from 15 residues. Germline loops: CDR1 MGHRA, CDR2 YSYEKL. This CDR3 reads CASSQGSGGTDTQYF. CDR3 in DNA: TGCGCCAGCAGCCAAGGGTCTGGCGGCACAGATACGCAGTATTTT.

The J gene is TRBJ2-7, the V gene TRBV11-2; D is ambiguous. The CDR3 totals 11 residues. V lost 5 bases to trimming and J lost 3 bases, with 5 bases between them. Germline CDR1 and CDR2: SGHAT and FQNNGV. CDR3 sequence: CASSQLYEQYF. DNA for the CDR3: TGTGCCAGCAGCCAACTCTACGAGCAGTACTTC. Complete variable domain (other parts from reference TRBV11-2 and TRBJ2-7): EAGVAQSPRYKIIEKRQSVAFWCNPISGHATLYWYQQILGQGPKLLIQFQNNGVVDDSQLPKDRFSAERLKGVDSTLKIQPAKLEDSAVYLCASSQLYEQYFGPGTRLTVT.

V is TRBV18 and J is TRBJ1-2, with D unclear. From germline, CDR1 is KGHSH and CDR2 LQKENI. Trimming cost V 2 bases and J 5 bases, with 12 bases left between them. This CDR3 contains 14 residues. CDR3 DNA: TGTGCCAGCTCACCAACCTCGGGAGGGTATGGCTACACCTTC. This codes for CASSPTSGGYGYTF.

This clone was detected only a few times. V and J are TRBV25-1 and TRBJ1-5; D ambiguous. V was cut by 2 bases and J by 15 bases, with 14 bases left in between. In germline, CDR1 is MGHDK, CDR2 SYGVNS. The length of the CDR3 is 12 residues. This CDR3 is CASSELGLNRHF. The CDR3, as DNA: TGTGCCAGCAGTGAACTGGGCCTCAACAGGCATTTT.

The chain combines TRBV6-2 or TRBV6-3 with TRBJ2-5; 7 bases fit TRBD1. CDR3 length: 15 residues. Looked up from germline, CDR1 is MNHEY and CDR2 is SVGEGT. Trimming cost V 2 bases and J 5 bases; bases outside gene matches: 8. CDR3 in amino acids: CASSYPDRVSETQYF. DNA of the CDR3: TGTGCCAGCAGTTACCCCGACAGGGTGTCGGAGACCCAGTACTTC.

The J gene is TRBJ1-4, the V gene TRBV27, with 8 bases that match TRBD1. The CDR3 has 14 amino acids. Unmatched junction bases numbered 6, after V lost 4 bases and J lost 8 bases. Germline loops: CDR1 MNHEY, CDR2 SMNVEV (reference sequence). The CDR3 nucleotides are TGTGCCAGCAGTTCACAGGGGGTTCGGGAAAAACTGTTTTTT. Its translation: CASSSQGVREKLFF.

The count of this clone is one. V gene TRBV28 combines with J gene TRBJ2-2; 14 positions match TRBD2. With V trimmed by 3 bases and J by 1 base, 10 bases remained unmatched. The germline V gene has CDR1 MDHEN and CDR2 SYDVKM. The CDR3 consists of 20 residues. CDR3: CASSFGLAGGGGMNTGELFF. CDR3 in DNA: TGTGCCAGCAGTTTCGGACTAGCGGGAGGAGGGGGGATGAACACCGGGGAGCTGTTTTTT.

This rearrangement joins TRBV11-1 to TRBJ1-1; TRBD1 agrees at 7 bases. The CDR3 spans 14 residues. Germline CDR1 is SGHAT and CDR2 is FQDESV (reference sequence). V was pared by 3 bases and J by 1 base, with 2 bases of the junction left unmatched. The CDR3 loop reads CASSFRQGNTEAFF. Written as DNA, the CDR3 is TGTGCCAGCAGCTTTCGACAGGGGAACACTGAAGCTTTCTTT.